The rows below give T cell receptor beta chains drawn from one sample of a study of OX40 agonist ivuxolimab in advanced cancers. Produced via immunoSEQ multiplex PCR; TCRdb's table is partial and in-frame only. Among tens of thousands of clones listed, approximately 80% were seen once. The source material was CD4+ or CD8+ T cells sorted from blood, sampled in a trial of the OX40 agonist ivuxolimab. These receptors all stem from an adult with an advanced solid tumor such as melanoma, head and neck, liver or kidney cancer. CDR3s include the opening cysteine and the closing phenylalanine or tryptophan. The D gene is left open where the match is weak. Size tells how often a clone was seen (once, few, many) or the class of an expanded clone, and some rows leave it out.

few	TRBJ2-7	TRBV6-1	NA	CASSEEWGYEQYF	TGTGCCAGCAGTGAAGAGTGGGGATACGAGCAGTACTTC
NA	TRBJ2-4	TRBV30	NA	CAWNKGGGLAKNIQYF	TGTGCCTGGAATAAGGGAGGAGGGTTAGCCAAAAACATTCAGTACTTC
once	TRBJ1-5	TRBV28	NA	CASSSSRGGVGGNQPQHF	TGTGCCAGCAGTTCCTCCCGGGGGGGCGTTGGTGGCAATCAGCCCCAGCATTTT
once	TRBJ1-1	TRBV5-1	TRBD1	CASSLKGQGAAEAFF	TGCGCCAGCAGCTTAAAAGGACAGGGGGCTGCTGAAGCTTTCTTT
NA	TRBJ2-7	TRBV28	TRBD1	CASSSPGQVAEQYF	TGTGCCAGCAGTTCCCCGGGACAGGTTGCCGAGCAGTACTTC
NA	TRBJ2-1	TRBV11-3	NA	CASSRGRGAQKGNEQFF	TGTGCCAGCAGCCGTGGTAGGGGGGCACAAAAGGGAAATGAGCAGTTCTTC
NA	TRBJ1-5	TRBV28	NA	CATFGGNQPQHF	TGTGCTACATTCGGGGGCAATCAGCCCCAGCATTTT
NA	TRBJ2-7	TRBV28	NA	CASSFSRYEQYF	TGTGCCAGCAGCTTCAGTCGGTACGAGCAGTACTTC
NA	TRBJ2-1	TRBV12-5	NA	CASALANNEQFF	TGTGCTAGTGCACTAGCAAACAATGAGCAGTTCTTC
NA	TRBJ1-2	TRBV6-5	NA	CASSPVVQGDGYTF	TGTGCCAGCAGTCCTGTAGTACAGGGCGACGGCTACACCTTC
NA	TRBJ2-1	TRBV11-3	NA	CASSSMGGHEQFF	TGTGCCAGCAGCTCCATGGGGGGGCATGAGCAGTTCTTC
NA	TRBJ2-7	TRBV2	NA	CASWAGATNSYEQYF	TGTGCCAGCTGGGCGGGGGCGACTAACTCCTACGAGCAGTACTTC
few	TRBJ2-5	TRBV11-2	NA	CASSPGGGTQYF	TGTGCCAGCAGCCCCGGGGGTGGGACCCAGTACTTC
few	TRBJ1-1	TRBV20-1	NA	CSARWGTEAFF	TGCAGTGCTAGGTGGGGGACTGAAGCTTTCTTT
few	TRBJ1-2	TRBV5-1	NA	CASSSPLRGYTF	TGCGCCAGCAGCTCCCCTCTGAGGGGCTACACCTTC
NA	TRBJ2-1	TRBV5-1	TRBD2	CASRLYPLAGDQFF	TGCGCCAGCAGACTATATCCACTAGCGGGAGACCAGTTCTTC
few	TRBJ2-6	TRBV7-6	NA	CASSRGLLGANVLTF	TGTGCCAGCAGCCGTGGGTTGCTTGGGGCCAACGTCCTGACTTTC
NA	TRBJ2-7	TRBV6-5	NA	CASSRTVVSYEQYF	TGTGCCAGCAGCCGGACAGTCGTCTCCTACGAGCAGTACTTC
NA	TRBJ1-2	TRBV15	NA	CATSQHRDGYTF	TGTGCCACCAGCCAACACAGGGATGGCTACACCTTC
few	TRBJ1-4	TRBV5-1	NA	CASSLERINEKLFF	TGCGCCAGCAGCTTGGAACGGATTAATGAAAAACTGTTTTTT
NA	TRBJ2-2	TRBV7-8	TRBD1	CASSPNPGQGIGELFF	TGTGCCAGCAGCCCTAACCCGGGACAGGGGATCGGGGAGCTGTTTTTT
NA	TRBJ1-5	TRBV12-2	NA	CASRLARQALWAYSNQPQHF	TGTGCAAGTCGCTTAGCCCGACAGGCTCTTTGGGCCTATAGCAATCAGCCCCAGCATTTT
NA	TRBJ2-7	TRBV11-2	NA	CASSLGPGTQYEQYF	TGTGCCAGCAGCTTAGGCCCCGGGACTCAGTACGAGCAGTACTTC
NA	TRBJ2-3	TRBV6-6	NA	CASSYSTNTDTQYF	TGTGCCAGCAGTTACTCGACTAACACAGATACGCAGTATTTT
NA	TRBJ2-1	TRBV5-4	NA	CASSFDYNEQFF	TGTGCCAGCAGCTTCGACTACAATGAGCAGTTCTTC
NA	TRBJ1-2	TRBV4-2	TRBD1	CASSSRGTGSSTYGYTF	TGTGCCAGCAGCTCTAGGGGGACAGGATCCTCTACCTATGGCTACACCTTC
NA	TRBJ1-2	TRBV5-1	NA	CASSLEGNSGYTF	TGCGCCAGCAGCTTGGAGGGTAACTCTGGCTACACCTTC
NA	TRBJ2-1	TRBV7-3	NA	CASSVSNYNEQFF	TGTGCCAGCAGCGTCTCTAACTACAATGAGCAGTTCTTC
NA	TRBJ1-2	TRBV28	NA	CASRIPGPNGYTF	TGTGCCAGCAGAATCCCGGGCCCCAATGGCTACACCTTC
NA	TRBJ1-5	TRBV4-1	NA	CASSQDSGGARGNQPQHF	TGCGCCAGCAGCCAAGATAGCGGGGGAGCCCGGGGCAATCAGCCCCAGCATTTT
NA	TRBJ1-1	TRBV2	NA	CASSYDITIEAFF	TGTGCCAGCAGTTACGACATAACGATTGAAGCTTTCTTT
few	TRBJ1-1	TRBV11-2	NA	CASSHPFGNTEAFF	TGTGCCAGCAGCCACCCGTTTGGGAACACTGAAGCTTTCTTT
few	TRBJ2-7	TRBV9	NA	CASSVPGSTQSFAYEQYF	TGTGCCAGCAGCGTCCCGGGGTCCACGCAGAGCTTTGCCTACGAGCAGTACTTC
NA	TRBJ1-1	TRBV15	NA	CATSRDSQAEAFF	TGTGCCACCAGCAGAGATTCACAGGCTGAAGCTTTCTTT
few	TRBJ2-1	TRBV28	NA	CASSEGHEQFF	TGTGCCAGCTCAGAGGGGCATGAGCAGTTCTTC
NA	TRBJ2-5	TRBV29-1	NA	CSVVPRLGARETQYF	TGCAGCGTTGTCCCTCGGTTGGGGGCTAGGGAGACCCAGTACTTC
NA	TRBJ2-7	TRBV15	NA	CATSRDQWRSYEQYF	TGTGCCACCAGCAGAGATCAGTGGAGGTCCTACGAGCAGTACTTC
NA	TRBJ2-4	TRBV19	NA	CASSIRRIQYF	TGTGCCAGTAGTATAAGGCGGATTCAGTACTTC
NA	TRBJ1-2	TRBV5-1	TRBD1	CASSRGTGGYGYTF	TGCGCCAGCAGCAGAGGGACAGGGGGCTATGGCTACACCTTC
NA	TRBJ2-5	TRBV28	NA	CASSRRLQETQYF	TGTGCCAGCAGTCGCAGGTTACAAGAGACCCAGTACTTC
NA	TRBJ1-6	TRBV7-6	NA	CASSSSGANSPLHF	TGTGCCAGCAGCTCCTCAGGGGCTAATTCACCCCTCCACTTT
NA	TRBJ1-4	TRBV28	NA	CASSPWPAMGEKLFF	TGTGCCAGCAGTCCCTGGCCCGCCATGGGTGAAAAACTGTTTTTT